This TCR beta chain was identified in a study of blood T cell repertoires in COVID-19. About the research overall: Spain, Italy and the United States supplied samples that represented acute and convalescent COVID-19. T cells, B-cell-depleted T cells, or PBMCs supplied cDNA or gDNA.

Per the original data handling: Amplification with reference gene primers provided the estimates of nucleated cell counts. Measured with immunoSEQ multiplex PCR; TCRdb has only the in-frame clones, and not every one. V and J calls and clone size are given by that table; D and trimming were obtained from the DNA. The table includes about 85,000 clones, 89% detected once. The CDR3 length is 14 residues. Deletions cut 2 bases from V and 1 base from J, with 8 bases between. Per germline, CDR1 MNHEY and CDR2 SVGEGT. The origin of this receptor is a man aged 50-60 years with acute or convalescent COVID-19. Sequenced input: peripheral blood. V is TRBV6-2 or TRBV6-3 and J is TRBJ1-1, with TRBD1 as a possible D gene (5 bases). This CDR3 reads CASSYGGGNTEAFF. In DNA, the CDR3 is TGTGCCAGCAGTTACGGGGGAGGGAACACTGAAGCTTTCTTT.